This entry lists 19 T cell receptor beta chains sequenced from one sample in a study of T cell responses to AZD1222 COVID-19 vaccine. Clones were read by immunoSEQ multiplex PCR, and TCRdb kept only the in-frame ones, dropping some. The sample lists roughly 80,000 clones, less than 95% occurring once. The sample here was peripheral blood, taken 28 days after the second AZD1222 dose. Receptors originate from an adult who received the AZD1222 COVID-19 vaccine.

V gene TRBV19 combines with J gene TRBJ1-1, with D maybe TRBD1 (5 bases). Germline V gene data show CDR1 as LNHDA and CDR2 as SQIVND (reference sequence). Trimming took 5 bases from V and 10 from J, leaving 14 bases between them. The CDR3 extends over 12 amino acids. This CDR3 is CASSPSGRTAFF. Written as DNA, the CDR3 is TGTGCCAGTAGTCCCTCGGGGCGGACAGCTTTCTTT.

The CDR3 DNA is TGTGCCAGCCCCGGGACAGGGGATTTTGGGACAGATACGCAGTATTTT. This codes for CASPGTGDFGTDTQYF. This chain links TRBV9 with TRBJ2-3; 10 nucleotides agree with TRBD1. The CDR3 spans 16 residues. Germline CDR1 is SGDLS and CDR2 is YYNGEE. After removal of 7 bases from V and 3 bases from J, the junction contained 11 bases not matched to a gene.

CDR3 bases: TGTGCCAGCAGCCAAGGCGGACAGCAAAATTCACCCCTCCACTTT. Amino acids: CASSQGGQQNSPLHF. The genes are TRBV3-1 (or the pseudogene TRBV3-2) and TRBJ1-6, with D perhaps TRBD1 (6 bases). Germline-derived CDR1 and CDR2 are LGHDT and YNNKEL (reference sequence). The V end was cut by 1 base, the J end by 7 bases, with 11 bases between. CDR3 size: 15 residues.

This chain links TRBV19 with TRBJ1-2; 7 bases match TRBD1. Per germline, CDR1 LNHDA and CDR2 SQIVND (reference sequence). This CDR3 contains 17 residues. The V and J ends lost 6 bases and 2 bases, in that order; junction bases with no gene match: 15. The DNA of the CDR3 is TGTGCCAGTAGAACAACGGGACAGCTACCTTTAAACTATGGCTACACCTTC. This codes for CASRTTGQLPLNYGYTF.

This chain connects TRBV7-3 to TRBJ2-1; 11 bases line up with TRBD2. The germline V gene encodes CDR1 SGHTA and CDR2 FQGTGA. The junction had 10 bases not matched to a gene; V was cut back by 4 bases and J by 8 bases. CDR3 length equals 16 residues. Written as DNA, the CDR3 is TGTGCCAGCAGCTCACATAGCGGGAGGGCCGGGGATGAGCAGTTCTTC. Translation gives CASSSHSGRAGDEQFF.

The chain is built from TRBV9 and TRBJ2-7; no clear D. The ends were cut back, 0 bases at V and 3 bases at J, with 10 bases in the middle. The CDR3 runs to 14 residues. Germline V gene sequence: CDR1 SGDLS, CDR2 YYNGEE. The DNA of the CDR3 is TGTGCCAGCAGCGTAGGAGGAGTTGGCTACGAGCAGTACTTC. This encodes CASSVGGVGYEQYF.

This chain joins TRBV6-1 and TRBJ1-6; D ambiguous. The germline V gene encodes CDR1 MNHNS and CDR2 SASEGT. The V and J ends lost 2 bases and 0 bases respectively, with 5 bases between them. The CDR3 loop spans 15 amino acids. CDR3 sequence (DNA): TGTGCCAGCAGTGAATTCGGCTCCTATAATTCACCCCTCCACTTT. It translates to CASSEFGSYNSPLHF.

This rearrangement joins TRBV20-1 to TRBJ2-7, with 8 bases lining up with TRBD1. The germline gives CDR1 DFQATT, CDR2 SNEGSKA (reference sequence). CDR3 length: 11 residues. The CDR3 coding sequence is TGCAGCGGGACAGGCGCTTACGAGCAGTACTTC. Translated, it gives CSGTGAYEQYF.

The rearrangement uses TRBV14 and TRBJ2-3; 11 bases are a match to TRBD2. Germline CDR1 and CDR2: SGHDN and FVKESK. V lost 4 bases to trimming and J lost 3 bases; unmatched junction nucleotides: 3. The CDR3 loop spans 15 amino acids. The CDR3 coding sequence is TGTGCCAGCAGCCCACTAGCGGGAGAAACAGATACGCAGTATTTT. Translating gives CASSPLAGETDTQYF.

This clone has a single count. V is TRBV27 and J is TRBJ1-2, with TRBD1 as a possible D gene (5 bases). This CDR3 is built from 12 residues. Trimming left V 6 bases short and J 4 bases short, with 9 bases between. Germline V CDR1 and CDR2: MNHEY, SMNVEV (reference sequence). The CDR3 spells CASRGQGYGYTF. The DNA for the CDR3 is TGTGCCAGCAGGGGGCAGGGCTATGGCTACACCTTC.

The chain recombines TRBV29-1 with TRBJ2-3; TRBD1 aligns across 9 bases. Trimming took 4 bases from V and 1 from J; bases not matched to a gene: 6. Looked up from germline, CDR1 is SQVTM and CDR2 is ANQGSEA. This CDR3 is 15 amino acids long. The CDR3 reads CSVAGTGPGTDTQYF. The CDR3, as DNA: TGCAGCGTTGCTGGGACAGGGCCCGGCACAGATACGCAGTATTTT.

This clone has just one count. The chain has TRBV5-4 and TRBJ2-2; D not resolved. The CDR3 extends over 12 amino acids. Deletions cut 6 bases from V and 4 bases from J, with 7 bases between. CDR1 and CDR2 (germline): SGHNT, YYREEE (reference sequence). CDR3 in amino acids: CASTARTGELFF. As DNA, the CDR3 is TGTGCCAGCACCGCACGCACCGGGGAGCTGTTTTTT. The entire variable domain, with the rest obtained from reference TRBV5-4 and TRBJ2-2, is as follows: ETGVTQSPTHLIKTRGQQVTLRCSSQSGHNTVSWYQQALGQGPQFIFQYYREEENGRGNFPPRFSGLQFPNYSSELNVNALELDDSALYLCASTARTGELFFGEGSRLTVL.

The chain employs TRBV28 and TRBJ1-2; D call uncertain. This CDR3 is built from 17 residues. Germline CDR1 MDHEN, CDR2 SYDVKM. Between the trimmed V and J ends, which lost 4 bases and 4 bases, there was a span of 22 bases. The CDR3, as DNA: TGTGCCAGCAGTTCCCCGGTAGAGGGCCCCCTCTTCTATGGCTACACCTTC. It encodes CASSSPVEGPLFYGYTF.

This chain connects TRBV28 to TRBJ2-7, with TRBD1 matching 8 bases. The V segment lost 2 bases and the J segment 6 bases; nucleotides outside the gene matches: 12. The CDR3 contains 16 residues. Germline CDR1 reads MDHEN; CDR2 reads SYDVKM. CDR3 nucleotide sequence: TGTGCCAGCAGTTTAAACCTCCTAGACAGGGGTTCCGAGCAGTACTTC. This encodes CASSLNLLDRGSEQYF.

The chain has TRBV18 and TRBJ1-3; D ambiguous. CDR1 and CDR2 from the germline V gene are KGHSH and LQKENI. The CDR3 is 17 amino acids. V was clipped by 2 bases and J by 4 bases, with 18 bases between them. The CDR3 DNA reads TGTGCCAGCTCACCATTTGTTGGGGAGAACACCGGAAACACCATATATTTT. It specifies CASSPFVGENTGNTIYF.

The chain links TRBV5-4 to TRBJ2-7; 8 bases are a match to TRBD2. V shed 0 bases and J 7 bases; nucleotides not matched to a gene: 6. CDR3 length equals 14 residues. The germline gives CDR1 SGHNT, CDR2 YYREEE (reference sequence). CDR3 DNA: TGTGCCAGCAGCTTGGTTAGCGGGACTGGGGAGCAGTACTTC. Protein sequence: CASSLVSGTGEQYF.

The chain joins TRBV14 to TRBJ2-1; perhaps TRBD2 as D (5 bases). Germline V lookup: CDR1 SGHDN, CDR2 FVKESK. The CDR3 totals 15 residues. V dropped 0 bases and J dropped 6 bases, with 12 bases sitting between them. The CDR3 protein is CASSQERVLTNEQFF. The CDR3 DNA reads TGTGCCAGCAGCCAAGAGAGGGTTTTGACCAATGAGCAGTTCTTC.

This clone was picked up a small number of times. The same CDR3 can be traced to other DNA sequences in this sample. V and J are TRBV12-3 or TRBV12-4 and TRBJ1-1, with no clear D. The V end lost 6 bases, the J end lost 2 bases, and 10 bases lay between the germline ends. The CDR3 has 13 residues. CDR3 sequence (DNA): TGTGCCAGCAGCGCGGGTCCTAACACTGAAGCTTTCTTT. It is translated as CASSAGPNTEAFF.

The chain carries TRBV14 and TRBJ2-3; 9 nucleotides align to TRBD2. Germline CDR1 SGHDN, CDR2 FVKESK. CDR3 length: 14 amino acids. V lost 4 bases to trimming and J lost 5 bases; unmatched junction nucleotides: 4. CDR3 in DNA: TGTGCCAGCAGCCCAGCGGGAGGTGGAGATACGCAGTATTTT. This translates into CASSPAGGGDTQYF.